A single sample is the source of the 13 T cell receptor beta chains below, sequenced in a study of blood T cells in healthy people across ages. Together with a sample-barcoded 5' primer, a J-beta primer mix was included in a second PCR lasting about 6 to 11 cycles. TCRdb reanalysed the 5' RACE reads using MiXCR and keeps one entry per CDR3 protein. The repertoire has about 1.4 million distinct CDR3 sequences, 59% of them found once; the top ten carry more than 6%. What was sequenced was blood. These receptors were collected from a man between 18 and 29 years old in good health.

The rearrangement joins TRBV11-1 to TRBJ2-5, with TRBD2 as a possible D gene (6 bases). V was pared by 5 bases and J by 11 bases, with 24 bases between. Per germline, CDR1 SGHAT and CDR2 FQDESV (reference sequence). The CDR3 spans 15 residues. This CDR3 reads CASSPLRGTRQEQYF. In DNA, the CDR3 is TGTGCCAGCAGCCCCCTCCGGGGGACTCGCCAGGAGCAGTACTTC.

CDR3 nucleotide sequence: TGTGCCAGCAGCACAAGGGGGCGGCCCCGCAAGGGGGAGCAGTTCTTC. This codes for CASSTRGRPRKGEQFF. This chain joins TRBV21-1 and TRBJ2-1; the D call of TRBD1 is as the table states it, not checked on the DNA. TRBV21-1 is reported as a pseudogene. This CDR3 contains 16 residues.

The chain uses TRBV5-1 and TRBJ2-2; TRBD1 agrees at 8 bases. CDR3 length: 16 amino acids. V was clipped by 4 bases and J by 1 base; unmatched bases: 6. Germline lookup yields CDR1 SGHRS and CDR2 YFSETQ. CDR3: CASSRDRSVNTGELFF. The CDR3 DNA sequence: TGCGCCAGCAGCCGGGACAGGAGTGTGAACACCGGGGAGCTGTTTTTT.

Of note for this clonotype: This may arise from a read error, as a much more abundant clone is one base away. V and J are TRBV10-3 and TRBJ2-7; no clear D gene. The DNA end lines up better with TRBJ2-5; the J call may be wrong. The germline V gene encodes CDR1 ENHRY and CDR2 SYGVKD. The CDR3 has 11 amino acids. This CDR3 is CAIRADGTQYF. CDR3 in DNA: TGTGCCATCAGGGCAGACGGGACCCAGTACTTC.

This chain links TRBV3-1 with TRBJ2-1; a weak D match, TRBD2 (5 bases). In germline, CDR1 is LGHDT, CDR2 YNNKEL (reference sequence). Trimming cost V 4 bases and J 10 bases, with 14 bases left between them. This CDR3 is built from 13 residues. The CDR3 region has the DNA TGTGCCAGCAGCCCAGGACTGCCCATCGAGCAGTTCTTC. Encoded protein: CASSPGLPIEQFF.

The chain joins TRBV7-9 to TRBJ1-1, with unresolved D. Deletions cut 6 bases from V and 4 bases from J, with 12 bases between. CDR1 and CDR2 (germline): SEHNR, FQNEAQ (reference sequence). The CDR3 is 13 residues long. CDR3 loop: CASSRDGRTEAFF. CDR3 nucleotide sequence: TGTGCCAGCAGTCGCGACGGACGCACTGAAGCTTTCTTT.

This clonotype has just one count. This chain links TRBV27 with TRBJ2-1; tentatively, D is TRBD1 (5 bases). Germline V gives CDR1 MNHEY, CDR2 SMNVEV (reference sequence). The CDR3 loop spans 13 amino acids. V was trimmed by 8 bases and J by 8 bases, leaving 16 bases between them. CDR3 region: CASGPRTFYEQFF. The DNA of the CDR3 is TGTGCCAGCGGACCCCGGACATTCTATGAGCAGTTCTTC.

This chain uses TRBV7-8 with TRBJ2-3; TRBD1 matches 8 bases. Per germline, CDR1 SGHVS and CDR2 FQNEAQ. The CDR3 runs 17 residues. V lost 1 base, J lost 4 bases, and 10 bases stayed unmatched. The CDR3 nucleotides read TGTGCCAGCAGCTTAGGAGGGACAGGCGGGGTGGCAGATACGCAGTATTTT. Translation: CASSLGGTGGVADTQYF.

The genes are TRBV20-1 and TRBJ2-7; 8 positions agree with TRBD1. The last part of the DNA fits TRBJ2-5 better; the J call may be wrong. CDR3 length equals 14 residues. Germline-derived CDR1 and CDR2 are DFQATT and SNEGSKA (reference sequence). CDR3 nucleotides: TGCAGTGCTATGAGGACAGGGCCTGATGAGACCCAGTACTTC. Its protein is CSAMRTGPDETQYF.

The rearrangement joins TRBV4-3 to TRBJ1-2; D not certain. CDR3 size: 16 residues. V was cut by 1 base and J by 6 bases, with 18 bases left in between. Germline V gene sequence: CDR1 LGHNA, CDR2 YSLEER. The CDR3 sequence is CASSQVGWQNSDGYTF. CDR3 nucleotides: TGCGCCAGCAGCCAAGTTGGGTGGCAGAACAGCGATGGCTACACCTTC.

The chain uses TRBV27 and TRBJ2-7, with TRBD2 identical over 7 bases. Unmatched junction bases numbered 11, after V lost 6 bases and J lost 6 bases. Germline CDR1 is MNHEY and CDR2 is SMNVEV (reference sequence). This CDR3 has 14 residues. The CDR3 DNA sequence: TGTGCCAGCAGCTTAGGGGAGGGACCGGGCGAGCAGTACTTC. Translating it yields CASSLGEGPGEQYF.

This clonotype was counted between two and nine times. The chain employs TRBV5-1 and TRBJ2-5; D is unresolved. Germline CDR1 and CDR2: SGHRS and YFSETQ. V was trimmed by 7 bases and J by 5 bases, leaving 9 bases between them. The CDR3 totals 11 residues. In DNA, the CDR3 is TGCGCCAGCCAGACAAGGGAGACCCAGTACTTC. Amino acids: CASQTRETQYF.

This clonotype appeared a few times. In nucleotides, the CDR3 is TGTGCCAGCAGCGTACTAGCGGGAGGGAATTCCTACAATGAGCAGTTCTTC. Protein sequence: CASSVLAGGNSYNEQFF. V gene TRBV9 combines with J gene TRBJ2-1, with 12 bases aligning to TRBD2. V gave up 1 base and J gave up 1 base; unmatched junction bases: 3. The CDR3 totals 17 residues. CDR1 and CDR2 from the germline V gene are SGDLS and YYNGEE.